These T cell receptor beta chains were read from a single sample in a study of T cells in Graves' hyperthyroidism and ophthalmopathy. TCRdb re-called the multiplex PCR reads with MiXCR, one entry per CDR3 protein. The sample has a few hundred thousand distinct CDR3 sequences; 35% to 55% are singletons. Sequencing input: peripheral blood or thyroid tissue (not recorded which). These receptors were obtained from a woman aged 18 to 35 with Graves' hyperthyroidism. CDR3s include the opening cysteine and the closing phenylalanine or tryptophan. D genes are given only for firm matches. Part of the rows lack a size; the others show once, few, many or a class for expanded clones.

j_call	v_call	d_call	clone_size	cdr3_aa	cdr3_nt
TRBJ1-4	TRBV10-3	TRBD1	-	CAISRDRDPNEKLFF	TGTGCCATCAGTAGAGACAGGGACCCTAATGAAAAACTGTTTTTT
TRBJ2-3	TRBV12-3/TRBV12-4	TRBD2	-	CASSLERESDTQYF	TGTGCCAGCAGTTTGGAGCGGGAGTCGGATACGCAGTATTTT
TRBJ1-2	TRBV25-1	-	few	CASSFGGARDGYTF	TGTGCCAGCAGTTTTGGGGGCGCGCGGGATGGCTACACCTTC
TRBJ2-5	TRBV19	TRBD2	-	CASSITGLAVETQYF	TGTGCCAGTAGTATAACCGGACTAGCCGTTGAGACCCAGTACTTC
TRBJ2-7	TRBV29-1	-	few	CSVEVDADDSYEQYF	TGCAGCGTTGAAGTGGATGCGGATGACTCCTACGAGCAGTACTTC
TRBJ2-5	TRBV2	TRBD2	-	CASSGGVWETQYF	TGTGCCAGCTCCGGGGGGGTATGGGAGACCCAGTACTTC
TRBJ2-4	TRBV2	-	-	CASSEDRNIQYF	TGTGCCAGCAGTGAAGACAGAAACATTCAGTACTTC
TRBJ1-1	TRBV12-3/TRBV12-4	-	few	CASSLLGITEAFF	TGTGCCAGCAGTTTATTGGGCATTACTGAAGCTTTCTTT
TRBJ2-7	TRBV10-3	TRBD2	-	CASSDTTGTSGSYEQYF	TGTGCCAGCAGTGACACGACTGGGACTAGCGGATCCTACGAGCAGTACTTC
TRBJ2-2	TRBV7-9	TRBD2	-	CASSQEAGASGELFF	TGCGCCAGCAGCCAAGAAGCGGGAGCATCCGGGGAGCTGTTTTTT
TRBJ2-2	TRBV29-1	TRBD1	many	CSVWGQPNTGELFF	TGCAGCGTCTGGGGACAGCCGAACACCGGGGAGCTGTTTTTT
TRBJ1-1	TRBV20-1	TRBD1	-	CSARDRIQGAVTEAFF	TGCAGTGCTAGGGACCGGATACAGGGGGCTGTCACTGAAGCTTTCTTT
TRBJ2-7	TRBV7-2	-	few	CASSRRQVNYEQYF	TGTGCCAGCAGCCGCAGACAGGTAAACTACGAGCAGTACTTC
TRBJ2-5	TRBV7-9	-	-	CASTLGQETQYF	TGTGCCAGCACCCTTGGACAAGAGACCCAGTACTTC
TRBJ1-2	TRBV29-1	TRBD1	-	CSAAGYRGPYGYTF	TGCAGCGCAGCCGGCTACAGGGGGCCCTATGGCTACACCTTC
TRBJ1-1	TRBV10-3	TRBD1	-	CAIRPGQGASATEAFF	TGTGCCATCAGGCCGGGACAGGGGGCTTCTGCCACTGAAGCTTTCTTT
TRBJ1-2	TRBV7-2	-	-	CASSLVMGQGRGYTF	TGTGCCAGCAGCTTAGTCATGGGCCAGGGACGTGGCTACACCTTC
TRBJ2-7	TRBV29-1	-	-	CSVEESGSSYEQYF	TGCAGCGTTGAAGAGAGCGGGTCCTCCTACGAGCAGTACTTC
TRBJ1-6	TRBV10-3	-	once	CAISDNSYNSPLHF	TGTGCCATCAGTGACAACAGCTATAATTCACCCCTCCACTTT
TRBJ2-7	TRBV7-8	TRBD2	few	CASSSMGLAGGEQYF	TGTGCCAGCAGCTCTATGGGATTAGCGGGAGGTGAGCAGTACTTC
TRBJ2-2	TRBV29-1	-	few	CSEQDHTGELFF	TGCAGCGAACAGGATCACACCGGGGAGCTGTTTTTT
TRBJ1-2	TRBV10-3	TRBD1	many	CAISSRQGSGYTF	TGTGCCATCAGCAGCAGACAGGGGAGCGGCTACACCTTC
TRBJ2-7	TRBV7-2	-	-	CASSPNHGSRREQYF	TGTGCCAGCAGCCCCAACCATGGAAGTAGGCGGGAGCAGTACTTC
TRBJ2-7	TRBV24-1	TRBD2	-	CATSEADGLALAYEQYF	TGTGCCACCAGTGAGGCTGATGGACTAGCGCTCGCCTACGAGCAGTACTTC
TRBJ2-5	TRBV5-6	-	few	CASSFPIETQYF	TGTGCCAGCAGCTTCCCCATAGAGACCCAGTACTTC
TRBJ1-1	TRBV10-3	TRBD1	many	CAISDLRGRGAEAFF	TGTGCCATCAGTGACCTCAGGGGGCGAGGAGCTGAAGCTTTCTTT
TRBJ1-6	TRBV6-6	TRBD1	many	CASSYSDRGTSPLHF	TGTGCCAGCAGTTACTCCGACAGGGGCACATCACCCCTCCACTTT